This entry lists 10 T cell receptor beta chains sequenced from one sample in a study of cytomegalovirus exposure and HLA in healthy donors. PCR was performed using 60 Vbeta and 13 Jbeta primers. Here immunoSEQ multiplex PCR was the method, and the copy in TCRdb shows in-frame clones only, minus some. This sample carries hundreds of thousands of clones, 80% to 85% of them seen once, and the ten largest clones take 0.71%. The sample taken for sequencing was PBMCs. The receptor source for this set is a boy aged 2-9 years in good health and CMV-seronegative.

The CDR3 coding sequence is TGTGCCAGCAGTGACGGGAGCGGGAGCACAGATACGCAGTATTTT. Protein: CASSDGSGSTDTQYF. The rearrangement uses TRBV6-4 and TRBJ2-3, with D perhaps matching TRBD2 (6 bases). The CDR3 is 15 amino acids. The germline gives CDR1 MRHNA, CDR2 SNTAGT. V gave up 2 bases and J gave up 0 bases, with 9 bases separating them.

This chain connects TRBV27 to TRBJ1-5; a possible D gene is TRBD1 (6 bases). Trimming left V 6 bases short and J 3 bases short, with 12 bases between. This CDR3 is built from 14 residues. The germline V gene encodes CDR1 MNHEY and CDR2 SMNVEV (reference sequence). The chain's CDR3 is CASRQGWDNQPQHF. The CDR3 DNA is TGTGCCAGCAGACAGGGATGGGACAATCAGCCCCAGCATTTT.

The rearrangement links TRBV6-1 to TRBJ2-7; a possible D gene is TRBD2 (7 bases). Trimming stripped 4 bases from V and 0 bases from J, with 10 bases between. Looked up from germline, CDR1 is MNHNS and CDR2 is SASEGT. The CDR3 has 14 residues. DNA for the CDR3: TGTGCCAGCAGTGTAAGGGGGGGCTCCTACGAGCAGTACTTC. Protein sequence: CASSVRGGSYEQYF.

This clone was seen once. The chain carries TRBV10-1 and TRBJ2-1, with D perhaps matching TRBD2 (6 bases). CDR3 length: 22 residues. The germline V and J ends were trimmed by 9 bases and 5 bases, with 41 bases remaining between them. CDR1 is WNHNN, CDR2 SYGVQD, per germline (reference sequence). The DNA for the CDR3 is TGCGCCAGGAGTCGGGGGTTCGGGACCCCAAACGATCGGCTCCGTCGGAACAATGAGCAGTTCTTC. It codes for CARSRGFGTPNDRLRRNNEQFF.

This rearrangement joins TRBV7-6 to TRBJ1-3, with a tentative D call TRBD1 (6 bases). Germline V gene sequence: CDR1 SGHVS, CDR2 FNYEAQ. The CDR3 length is 15 residues. V was shortened by 5 bases and J by 3 bases, with 14 bases between the two germline ends. The CDR3 protein is CASSPQGEDGNTIYF. In DNA form, the CDR3 reads TGTGCCAGCAGCCCACAGGGTGAGGATGGAAACACCATATATTTT.

The rearrangement uses TRBV6-1 and TRBJ1-5; 11 bases agree with TRBD1. This CDR3 is 16 amino acids long. Germline-derived CDR1 and CDR2 are MNHNS and SASEGT. Germline trimming cut 5 bases from V and 5 bases from J; bases unmatched to any gene: 8. CDR3 nucleotide sequence: TGTGCCAGCAGTAAAGAAGGGACAGGGGGGTATCAGCCCCAGCATTTT. Protein sequence: CASSKEGTGGYQPQHF.

The J gene is TRBJ2-7, the V gene TRBV4-1, with D possibly matching TRBD1 (6 bases). CDR1 and CDR2 (germline): MGHRA, YSYEKL. This CDR3 contains 15 residues. V lost 5 bases, J lost 0 bases, and 14 bases lay in between. CDR3 sequence (DNA): TGCGCCAGCAGCTTCGACAGGACCCCCTCCTACGAGCAGTACTTC. Its protein is CASSFDRTPSYEQYF.

The rearrangement uses TRBV19 and TRBJ1-1, with TRBD1 as a possible D gene (5 bases). CDR1 and CDR2 (germline): LNHDA, SQIVND (reference sequence). V lost 9 bases, J lost 0 bases, and 29 bases lay in between. The CDR3 has 19 residues. CDR3 in amino acids: CASSEPVMGGAPMNTEAFF. The CDR3 DNA is TGTGCCAGCTCAGAACCGGTCATGGGAGGGGCGCCGATGAACACTGAAGCTTTCTTT.

The J gene is TRBJ2-2, the V gene TRBV2; 13 bases fit TRBD2. With 7 bases clipped from V and 5 bases from J, the junction kept 10 bases outside the gene matches. CDR1 SNHLY and CDR2 FYNNEI come from the germline V gene. This CDR3 has 17 residues. The CDR3 nucleotides are TGTGCCAGCACAAAAGGACTAGCGGGAGTGTATACCGGGGAGCTGTTTTTT. This codes for CASTKGLAGVYTGELFF.

This clone has a handful of counts. The chain employs TRBV27 and TRBJ1-1; possibly TRBD1 for D (5 bases). Germline values: CDR1 MNHEY, CDR2 SMNVEV (reference sequence). The CDR3 length is 14 residues. V was clipped by 2 bases and J by 0 bases, with 7 bases between them. The CDR3 DNA sequence: TGTGCCAGCAGTTTAGCGGGGGTGAACACTGAAGCTTTCTTT. This gives the protein CASSLAGVNTEAFF.